The clone carrying this TCR beta chain was seen only a few times. One end of the junction varies from germline; a read error may be responsible. The sample is drawn from a study of blood T cells in healthy people across ages. The CDR3 spans 14 residues. Germline CDR1 reads SGHTA; CDR2 reads FQGNSA. Primed by a sample-barcoded 5' primer and a J-beta primer mix, a second PCR proceeded for about 7 to 11 cycles. TCRdb analysed the 5' RACE reads with MiXCR anew, one entry per CDR3 protein. The sample shows about 570,000 distinct CDR3 sequences, 27% of them seen only once. The sample comprised blood. The chain has TRBV7-2 and TRBJ1-2, with 8 bases that match TRBD1. The sequence was collected from a woman in her 70s in good health. CDR3 region: CASSRGRGQYGHTF. As DNA, the CDR3 is TGTGCCAGCAGCCGTGGCAGGGGGCAATATGGCCACACCTTC.